One and the same sample provided the 27 T cell receptor beta chains below, sequenced in a study of PD-1 blockade in classical Hodgkin lymphoma. TCRdb keeps only in-frame clones here, not all; method: immunoSEQ multiplex PCR. Found here are some 100,000 clones, 92% of them singletons; the top ten hold less than 3%. Brentuximab vedotin exposure varied among the patients, all of whom had relapsed after autologous stem cell transplantation. The sequencing here drew on peripheral blood mononuclear cells (PBMCs), taken at baseline. Receptor source: a human donor with classical Hodgkin lymphoma.

CDR3 coding DNA: TGTGCCAGCAGTTACTCCGTCTCTGGGGCCAACGTCCTGACTTTC. This codes for CASSYSVSGANVLTF. The chain couples TRBV6-5 to TRBJ2-6, with D uncertain. CDR1 is MNHEY, CDR2 SVGAGI, per germline. Trimming pared 0 bases from V and 0 bases from J, leaving 3 bases between. CDR3 length: 15 amino acids.

V gene TRBV5-1 combines with J gene TRBJ2-1, with 11 nucleotides matching TRBD2. J gave up 8 bases and V 3 bases, and 7 bases lay outside the gene matches. Germline CDR1 is SGHRS and CDR2 is YFSETQ. The CDR3 contains 15 residues. In DNA form, the CDR3 reads TGCGCCAGCAGCTGGGATAGCGGGAGGGTATATGAGCAGTTCTTC. Translation gives CASSWDSGRVYEQFF.

The gene calls are TRBV10-2 and TRBJ2-1, with D uncertain. V lost 3 bases and J lost 4, with 19 bases in between. CDR1 WSHSY and CDR2 SAAADI come from the germline V gene. CDR3 size: 17 residues. The CDR3 region is CASSDPAPGRKYNEQFF. The CDR3 nucleotides are TGCGCCAGCAGTGATCCGGCGCCTGGAAGGAAATACAATGAGCAGTTCTTC.

The J gene is TRBJ2-7, the V gene TRBV7-8; unclear D gene. The CDR3 is 11 amino acids. CDR1 SGHVS and CDR2 FQNEAQ come from the germline V gene. V shed 5 bases and J shed 5 bases, with 7 bases lying between them. The CDR3 nucleotides read TGTGCCAGCAGCCTCCGGGACGAGCAGTACTTC. Encoded protein: CASSLRDEQYF.

The chain links TRBV28 to TRBJ2-1; D gene unclear. Germline V gene sequence: CDR1 MDHEN, CDR2 SYDVKM. The CDR3 loop spans 13 amino acids. Trimming cost V 3 bases and J 2 bases, with 5 bases left between them. The CDR3 DNA sequence: TGTGCCAGCAGTTTCGTAGCCTACAATGAGCAGTTCTTC. Protein product: CASSFVAYNEQFF.

V and J are TRBV2 and TRBJ2-7, with 10 bases that match TRBD1. CDR1 SNHLY and CDR2 FYNNEI come from the germline V gene. The CDR3 extends over 15 amino acids. Germline trimming cut 8 bases from V and 3 bases from J; bases unmatched to any gene: 10. The CDR3 bases are TGTGCCAGCGATTTGGGGGGGACAGGGGTCTACGAGCAGTACTTC. Its translation is CASDLGGTGVYEQYF. The whole variable domain, remainder taken from reference TRBV2 and TRBJ2-7, is EPEVTQTPSHQVTQMGQEVILRCVPISNHLYFYWYRQILGQKVEFLVSFYNNEISEKSEIFDDQFSVERPDGSNFTLKIRSTKLEDSAMYFCASDLGGTGVYEQYFGPGTRLTVT.

This clone was seen a single time. The V call is TRBV19, the J call TRBJ1-3; perhaps TRBD1 as D (6 bases). The CDR3 loop spans 18 amino acids. V was shortened by 6 bases and J by 0 bases, with 21 bases between the two germline ends. The germline gives CDR1 LNHDA, CDR2 SQIVND (reference sequence). CDR3: CASSPVSPTGSSGNTIYF. CDR3 nucleotides: TGTGCCAGTAGCCCGGTCTCCCCGACAGGAAGCTCTGGAAACACCATATATTTT.

The chain combines TRBV6-6 with TRBJ2-5; TRBD2 might be the D (6 bases). CDR1 is MNHNY, CDR2 SVGAGI, per germline (reference sequence). Between the trimmed V and J ends, which lost 10 bases and 7 bases, there was a span of 19 bases. The CDR3 length is 13 residues. CDR3 DNA sequence: TGTGCCACCCGTGGGGGGACCCTGGGGACCCAGTACTTC. Translated, it gives CATRGGTLGTQYF.

V is TRBV29-1 and J is TRBJ1-4; possible D gene TRBD1, 5 bases. The CDR3 totals 13 residues. The germline V gene encodes CDR1 SQVTM and CDR2 ANQGSEA. With 3 bases removed from V and 0 bases from J, the gap between germline ends came to 5 bases. The CDR3 coding sequence is TGCAGCGTTGAGACAGCAACTAATGAAAAACTGTTTTTT. It codes for CSVETATNEKLFF. Full variable domain (outside the CDR3, taken from reference TRBV29-1 and TRBJ1-4): SAVISQKPSRDICQRGTSLTIQCQVDSQVTMMFWYRQQPGQSLTLIATANQGSEATYESGFVIDKFPISRPNLTFSTLTVSNMSPEDSSIYLCSVETATNEKLFFGSGTQLSVL.

The V call is TRBV18, the J call TRBJ1-1; D perhaps matches TRBD1 (6 bases). Germline V gene lookup returns CDR1 KGHSH and CDR2 LQKENI. This CDR3 is 13 amino acids long. Trimming shortened V by 3 bases and J by 7 bases, and 12 bases separated the two germline ends. The CDR3 region is CASSPQGIVEAFF. CDR3 sequence (DNA): TGTGCCAGCTCACCCCAGGGGATAGTTGAAGCTTTCTTT. Based on the CDR3 plus reference TRBV18 and TRBJ1-1, the full variable domain is NAGVMQNPRHLVRRRGQEARLRCSPMKGHSHVYWYRQLPEEGLKFMVYLQKENIIDESGMPKERFSAEFPKEGPSILRIQQVVRGDSAAYFCASSPQGIVEAFFGQGTRLTVV.

This rearrangement joins TRBV19 to TRBJ1-2, with 9 nucleotides matching TRBD1. After removal of 4 bases from V and 4 bases from J, the junction contained 7 bases not matched to a gene. Germline loops: CDR1 LNHDA, CDR2 SQIVND (reference sequence). CDR3 length: 15 residues. CDR3 DNA: TGTGCCAGTAGTAGAACAGGGGGCCTCGCCTATGGCTACACCTTC. Its protein product is CASSRTGGLAYGYTF.

The chain is built from TRBV6-6 and TRBJ2-7, with TRBD2 as a possible D gene (5 bases). Germline-derived CDR1 and CDR2 are MNHNY and SVGAGI (reference sequence). The V end was cut by 4 bases, the J end by 2 bases, with 18 bases between. The CDR3 has 16 amino acids. The CDR3 sequence is CASSSTGGPRTYEQYF. The CDR3 region has the DNA TGTGCCAGCAGTTCTACTGGCGGGCCTCGAACCTACGAGCAGTACTTC.

V and J are TRBV19 and TRBJ2-7, with a weak D call TRBD1 (6 bases). The CDR3 consists of 14 residues. The germline V gene has CDR1 LNHDA and CDR2 SQIVND (reference sequence). Trimming cost V 7 bases and J 2 bases, with 15 bases left between them. The DNA for the CDR3 is TGTGCCAGTACCCTCGGCAGGGGTGCCTACGAGCAGTACTTC. Translated: CASTLGRGAYEQYF.

This clone is a singleton in its sample. J is TRBJ1-2 and V is TRBV29-1, with 8 bases lining up with TRBD1. From germline, CDR1 is SQVTM and CDR2 ANQGSEA. This CDR3 is built from 14 residues. V shed 2 bases and J 0 bases; nucleotides not matched to a gene: 2. CDR3 region: CSVENRGTNYGYTF. CDR3 nucleotide sequence: TGCAGCGTTGAAAACAGGGGGACTAACTATGGCTACACCTTC.

The chain joins TRBV30 to TRBJ2-7; D unclear. V lost 0 bases and J 2 bases, leaving 14 bases between the germline ends. Germline-derived CDR1 and CDR2 are GTSNPN and SVGIG (reference sequence). There are 15 residues in the CDR3. CDR3 bases: TGTGCCTGGAGTGTACGTCTGAGCGCAGCCTACGAGCAGTACTTC. Protein product: CAWSVRLSAAYEQYF.

CDR3 residues: CASSTTTLSSYNEQFF. DNA of the CDR3: TGTGCCAGTAGTACCACAACACTAAGCTCCTACAATGAGCAGTTCTTC. The chain employs TRBV19 and TRBJ2-1, with no clear D. Germline V lookup: CDR1 LNHDA, CDR2 SQIVND (reference sequence). Trimming removed 4 bases from V and 0 bases from J, with 13 bases in between. The CDR3 is made up of 16 amino acids.

The chain employs TRBV6-4 and TRBJ1-2; D not certain. The germline gives CDR1 MRHNA, CDR2 SNTAGT. V was shortened by 6 bases and J by 6 bases, with 11 bases between the two germline ends. The CDR3 has 12 residues. This CDR3 reads CASSRGSDGYTF. CDR3 DNA sequence: TGTGCCAGCAGCCGGGGAAGTGATGGCTACACCTTC.

This chain joins TRBV2 and TRBJ2-1; 9 bases fit TRBD2. CDR1 is SNHLY and CDR2 is FYNNEI in the germline V gene. This CDR3 has 19 amino acids. After removal of 0 bases from V and 10 bases from J, the junction contained 19 bases not matched to a gene. CDR3 DNA sequence: TGTGCCAGCAGTGAAGCGCGGCTAGCGGGACCCCGATTGGCTAACGAGCAGTTCTTC. It encodes CASSEARLAGPRLANEQFF.

This clone was seen once. The CDR3 nucleotides read TGCAGCTCCGTGGGGACATTTGGCACAGATACGCAGTATTTT. Protein: CSSVGTFGTDTQYF. This chain joins TRBV29-1 and TRBJ2-3, with D maybe TRBD1 (6 bases). V was shortened by 8 bases and J by 1 base, with 16 bases between the two germline ends. The CDR3 extends over 14 amino acids. CDR1 and CDR2 (germline): SQVTM, ANQGSEA.

This chain connects TRBV15 to TRBJ2-7, with a weak D call TRBD1 (6 bases). Germline V CDR1 and CDR2: LNHNV, YYDKDF (reference sequence). The CDR3 has 15 amino acids. With 2 bases removed from V and 1 base from J, the gap between germline ends came to 12 bases. The CDR3 protein is CATSRQDSPSYEQYF. The CDR3 bases are TGTGCCACCAGCAGACAGGACAGTCCATCCTACGAGCAGTACTTC.

The chain is built from TRBV19 and TRBJ1-5; D unresolved. Germline lookup yields CDR1 LNHDA and CDR2 SQIVND (reference sequence). The CDR3 covers 13 residues. Trimming left V 9 bases short and J 0 bases short, with 9 bases between. The CDR3 reads CASQIYSNQPQHF. CDR3 coding DNA: TGTGCCAGCCAGATTTATAGCAATCAGCCCCAGCATTTT.

CDR3 sequence reads: CASPPGRRLFF. CDR3 sequence (DNA): TGTGCAAGTCCTCCGGGACGGAGGCTGTTTTTT. This chain joins TRBV12-2 and TRBJ1-4. TRBV12-2 is annotated as a pseudogene. The CDR3 runs 11 residues.

V usage is TRBV4-1 and J usage is TRBJ2-5; weak D call: TRBD1 (6 bases). V shed 0 bases and J shed 4 bases, with 18 bases lying between them. Germline CDR1 is MGHRA and CDR2 is YSYEKL. The length of the CDR3 is 17 residues. The chain's CDR3 is CASSQEVVTGQGETQYF. DNA for the CDR3: TGCGCCAGCAGCCAAGAGGTGGTGACAGGACAAGGAGAGACCCAGTACTTC.

The chain carries TRBV7-8 and TRBJ2-1; D ambiguous. The CDR3 is 12 residues long. Germline V gene lookup returns CDR1 SGHVS and CDR2 FQNEAQ. Trimming took 6 bases from V and 7 from J, leaving 10 bases between them. This CDR3 reads CASRREANEQFF. CDR3 bases: TGTGCCAGCAGACGCGAGGCAAATGAGCAGTTCTTC.

The chain joins TRBV30 to TRBJ2-3, with D possibly TRBD2 on 7 matching bases. This CDR3 spans 15 amino acids. CDR1 is GTSNPN and CDR2 is SVGIG in the germline V gene (reference sequence). Trimming removed 4 bases at V and 4 bases at J, with 18 bases between. The CDR3: CAWMGIPGGADTQYF. In DNA form, the CDR3 reads TGTGCCTGGATGGGGATCCCGGGGGGCGCAGATACGCAGTATTTT.

The rearrangement uses TRBV30 and TRBJ1-1, with D uncertain. This CDR3 region has 14 residues. Looked up from germline, CDR1 is GTSNPN and CDR2 is SVGIG (reference sequence). Deletions cut 0 bases from V and 1 base from J, with 9 bases between. The CDR3: CAWSVLRGNTEAFF. CDR3 nucleotides: TGTGCCTGGAGTGTATTACGGGGGAACACTGAAGCTTTCTTT. Complete variable domain (other parts from reference TRBV30 and TRBJ1-1): SQTIHQWPATLVQPVGSPLSLECTVEGTSNPNLYWYRQAAGRGLQLLFYSVGIGQISSEVPQNLSASRPQDRQFILSSKKLLLSDSGFYLCAWSVLRGNTEAFFGQGTRLTVV.

The chain is built from TRBV4-2 and TRBJ2-2; 7 bases align to TRBD1. After removal of 2 bases from V and 7 bases from J, the junction contained 4 bases not matched to a gene. CDR3 length: 14 amino acids. Germline V lookup: CDR1 LGHNA, CDR2 YNFKEQ. CDR3 residues: CASSQPDRVGELFF. CDR3 coding DNA: TGTGCCAGCAGCCAACCCGACAGGGTCGGGGAGCTGTTTTTT.